The rows below give T cell receptor beta chains drawn from one sample of a study of OX40 agonist ivuxolimab in advanced cancers. Clones were sequenced by immunoSEQ multiplex PCR, and TCRdb holds only the in-frame ones, with some missing. Here the sample spans around 140,000 clones, about nine tenths being singletons. Sequences were derived from CD4+ or CD8+ T cells sorted from blood, sampled in a trial of the OX40 agonist ivuxolimab. These receptors were collected from an adult with an advanced solid tumor such as melanoma, head and neck, liver or kidney cancer. The CDR3 runs from the conserved cysteine through the conserved F or W. D genes are given only for firm matches. A row's size may be missing; if present it is once, few, many or a size class.

-	TRBV30	-	TRBJ1-5	CAWGRGDQPQHF	TGTGCCTGGGGAAGGGGGGATCAGCCCCAGCATTTT
-	TRBV5-1	once	TRBJ2-6	CASSFPLTPHSGANVLTF	TGCGCCAGCAGCTTTCCGTTAACCCCTCACTCTGGGGCCAACGTCCTGACTTTC
-	TRBV7-9	-	TRBJ2-7	CASSPPGTGAYEQYF	TGTGCCAGCAGCCCTCCCGGGACTGGAGCTTACGAGCAGTACTTC
-	TRBV28	-	TRBJ1-1	CASFARVNTEAFF	TGTGCCAGCTTCGCCAGAGTGAACACTGAAGCTTTCTTT
TRBD2	TRBV9	-	TRBJ2-3	CASSVGAGGSTDTQYF	TGTGCCAGCAGCGTAGGGGCGGGAGGATCCACAGATACGCAGTATTTT
-	TRBV19	-	TRBJ2-1	CASSIFSGQFYNEQFF	TGTGCCAGTAGTATATTCTCAGGGCAATTTTACAATGAGCAGTTCTTC
-	TRBV7-9	-	TRBJ2-3	CASSSQGPSTDTQYF	TGTGCCAGCAGCTCCCAGGGGCCCAGCACAGATACGCAGTATTTT
-	TRBV5-1	-	TRBJ2-4	CASSLASPHIQYF	TGCGCCAGCAGCTTGGCCAGCCCGCACATTCAGTACTTC
-	TRBV13	-	TRBJ1-1	CASSLLLTANTEAFF	TGTGCCAGCAGCTTACTGTTGACCGCGAACACTGAAGCTTTCTTT
-	TRBV7-3	-	TRBJ2-3	CASSLTSGRADTQYF	TGTGCCAGCAGCTTAACTTCAGGAAGGGCAGATACGCAGTATTTT
-	TRBV18	-	TRBJ2-2	CASSPRYSDTGELFF	TGTGCCAGCTCACCACGTTACTCCGACACCGGGGAGCTGTTTTTT
-	TRBV2	-	TRBJ1-5	CASTYLGNQPQHF	TGTGCCAGCACCTATTTGGGGAATCAGCCCCAGCATTTT
-	TRBV27	-	TRBJ2-7	CASSFRESYEQYF	TGTGCCAGCAGTTTCCGGGAGAGCTACGAGCAGTACTTC
-	TRBV6-6	-	TRBJ1-2	CASTLDGNYGYTF	TGTGCCAGCACCTTGGACGGGAACTATGGCTACACCTTC
-	TRBV7-2	-	TRBJ2-2	CASSISDRHPTGELFF	TGTGCCAGCAGTATCTCGGACCGACATCCCACCGGGGAGCTGTTTTTT
-	TRBV28	-	TRBJ2-7	CASSFIRKPYEQYF	TGTGCCAGCAGTTTTATCCGGAAGCCCTACGAGCAGTACTTC
-	TRBV30	-	TRBJ1-1	CAWSVSAGEAFF	TGTGCCTGGAGTGTATCGGCAGGTGAAGCTTTCTTT
-	TRBV6-5	-	TRBJ1-3	CASSTGLAGNTIYF	TGTGCCAGCAGTACAGGGCTCGCTGGAAACACCATATATTTT
-	TRBV14	few	TRBJ2-1	CASSQLPGAYNEQFF	TGTGCCAGCAGCCAATTACCCGGGGCCTACAATGAGCAGTTCTTC
TRBD2	TRBV11-2	once	TRBJ2-5	CASSLEAGGPRETQYF	TGTGCCAGCAGCTTAGAAGCGGGAGGGCCGAGGGAGACCCAGTACTTC
-	TRBV14	-	TRBJ2-3	CASSPQGISTDTQYF	TGTGCCAGCAGCCCACAGGGAATTAGCACAGATACGCAGTATTTT
TRBD2	TRBV11-2	-	TRBJ2-5	CASSLFYGGTQETQYF	TGTGCCAGCAGCTTATTTTACGGGGGGACGCAAGAGACCCAGTACTTC
TRBD2	TRBV9	-	TRBJ2-3	CASSAGLAGPTDTQYF	TGTGCCAGCAGCGCCGGACTAGCGGGGCCCACAGATACGCAGTATTTT
-	TRBV18	-	TRBJ1-3	CASSTGGAGNTIYF	TGTGCCAGCTCAACCGGGGGAGCGGGAAACACCATATATTTT
TRBD1	TRBV28	-	TRBJ1-2	CASSFLQGATNYGYTF	TGTGCCAGCAGTTTTTTACAGGGGGCGACTAACTATGGCTACACCTTC
TRBD1	TRBV29-1	-	TRBJ2-1	CSVPEPGQGSYNEQFF	TGCAGCGTTCCCGAACCGGGACAGGGATCGTACAATGAGCAGTTCTTC
-	TRBV13	-	TRBJ2-6	CASSSQGWGANVLTF	TGTGCCAGCAGCTCACAGGGCTGGGGGGCCAACGTCCTGACTTTC
-	TRBV20-1	-	TRBJ1-1	CSALDTEAFF	TGCAGTGCTCTTGACACTGAAGCTTTCTTT
-	TRBV27	once	TRBJ2-7	CASSPQGSLSYEQYF	TGTGCCAGCAGTCCACAGGGCTCTCTTTCCTACGAGCAGTACTTC
TRBD2	TRBV7-2	-	TRBJ2-1	CASSLRGGNREQFF	TGTGCCAGCAGCCTTCGGGGGGGAAATCGGGAGCAGTTCTTC
-	TRBV7-9	-	TRBJ2-1	CASSPRQGAYEQFF	TGTGCCAGCAGCCCCCGGCAGGGTGCATATGAGCAGTTCTTC
TRBD2	TRBV7-2	-	TRBJ2-7	CASSLGLAESYEQYF	TGTGCCAGCAGCTTAGGGCTAGCGGAGTCATACGAGCAGTACTTC
-	TRBV7-2	-	TRBJ2-4	CASSLVGQKNIQYF	TGTGCCAGCAGCTTAGTAGGACAGAAAAACATTCAGTACTTC
-	TRBV5-1	-	TRBJ1-1	CASSSQGSGTEAFF	TGCGCCAGCAGCTCCCAGGGTAGCGGCACTGAAGCTTTCTTT
-	TRBV18	-	TRBJ2-4	CASLEDEGALVAKNIQYF	TGTGCCAGCTTGGAAGACGAGGGAGCCTTGGTAGCCAAAAACATTCAGTACTTC
-	TRBV28	-	TRBJ2-7	CASSPVAAEQYF	TGTGCCAGCAGCCCGGTGGCGGCCGAGCAGTACTTC
-	TRBV4-1	-	TRBJ2-1	CASSQESRQTYNEQFF	TGCGCCAGCAGCCAAGAATCTAGGCAGACCTACAATGAGCAGTTCTTC
-	TRBV19	-	TRBJ2-2	CATKDQKSGELFF	TGTGCCACCAAGGACCAAAAGTCCGGGGAGCTGTTTTTT
TRBD1	TRBV5-1	-	TRBJ1-5	CASSLSGQGYQPQHF	TGCGCCAGCAGCTTGTCAGGACAGGGTTATCAGCCCCAGCATTTT
-	TRBV7-3	-	TRBJ1-1	CASSPGRMNTEAFF	TGTGCCAGCAGCCCTGGGCGTATGAACACTGAAGCTTTCTTT
-	TRBV9	-	TRBJ2-2	CASTVGQDQAGELFF	TGTGCCAGCACCGTAGGGCAGGACCAAGCAGGGGAGCTGTTTTTT
TRBD2	TRBV15	-	TRBJ2-1	CATSRDTDSGRSGNEQFF	TGTGCCACCAGCAGAGATACGGATAGCGGGAGATCGGGCAATGAGCAGTTCTTC
-	TRBV29-1	-	TRBJ1-1	CSVVSEGTEAFF	TGCAGCGTTGTCTCCGAAGGCACTGAAGCTTTCTTT
TRBD1	TRBV5-1	-	TRBJ1-1	CASSFTGVNTEAFF	TGCGCCAGCAGCTTTACAGGGGTGAACACTGAAGCTTTCTTT